The sequence of this T cell receptor (beta chain) was determined in a study of blood T cells in healthy people across ages. Germline V gene lookup returns CDR1 SGHRS and CDR2 YFSETQ. The length of the CDR3 is 15 residues. A sample-barcoded 5' primer and a J-beta primer mix were used in a second PCR of about 7 to 11 cycles. Every sample gave at least 3 million paired-end reads containing CDR3. MiXCR, applied by TCRdb to the 5' RACE reads, yields one record per CDR3 protein. The sample has 1.2 million to 1.5 million distinct CDR3 sequences, around 39% seen once. The sequencing sample was made of blood. This sequence was found in a woman between 18 and 30 years old in good health. The rearrangement links TRBV5-1 to TRBJ2-5, with 9 bases lining up with TRBD2. The J call may be mistaken, given a closer DNA end match to TRBJ2-7. The CDR3 sequence: CASSSESGGTYEQYF. The CDR3, as DNA: TGCGCCAGCAGCTCCGAGAGCGGGGGGACCTACGAGCAGTACTTC.